This TCR beta chain was captured in a study of cytomegalovirus exposure and HLA in healthy donors (dated by TCRdb to 2016 to 2017). With respect to the entire study: An earlier analysis of a few hundred of the donors reported 276 Gb of sequence data and 95 million to 120 million unique TCR beta sequences obtained from around 190 million T cells. Both class I and class II loci were covered by HLA typing, at four-digit resolution. Every repertoire in the discovery cohort had been generated on one and the same sequencing platform. The study profiled the T cell repertoires of fewer than 850 subjects by immunosequencing and related them to cytomegalovirus serostatus. Alongside the repertoire data, information on donor age, sex, ethnicity and CMV serostatus was compiled. The number of donors typed differed by locus, with about 629-640 for A, B, C, DRB1 and DQB1, around 500 for DQA1, about 610 for DPA1, and approximately 470 for DPB1. Roughly 5 DR-DQ haplotypes were handled as single units for association and clustering, since linkage in the cohort was strong. Across roughly 420 genotyped donors of the cohort, an average of approximately 240,000 unique TCR beta nucleotide sequences per donor were sequenced, and 15% to 20% of those sequences were non-productive. An early release that covered 640 HLA-typed donors contained about 300 gigabases of sequencing data and tens of millions of unique TCR sequences. In the later analysis, no new phenotypic data were used to find candidate immune exposures; instead, reliance was placed on TCR beta sequences and their occurrence across donors. Along with the approximately 600-subject first cohort, a separate validation cohort of about 110 different subjects was used. In a later genetic analysis, genome-wide SNP genotypes for about three fifths of the 666 donors were used, and that subset was treated as a discovery cohort. The study combined high-throughput TCR immunosequencing, statistical association of individual TCRs with disease status, and machine learning to predict cytomegalovirus infection status. A later analysis re-examined previously published TCR beta repertoires from about 700 donors and added high-resolution HLA genotyping to investigate patterns of TCR occurrence. The genetic ancestry cluster associated with self-reported Caucasian donors included about four fifths of the 398 genotyped donors. The study aimed to test whether signatures of past pathogen exposure could be identified by cataloging public T cell receptors. In an earlier analysis of 587 of the donors, high-throughput TCR beta sequencing was used to judge whether each TCR beta V gene segment behaved as functional or pseudogenic. Beyond this particular receptor, the publication reports: Some IMGT-functional V segments, including TRBV6-2 and TRBV6-3, could not be told apart with the 87-base-pair reads, so those segments were excluded. The study listed 170 or so TCR beta chains as associated with cytomegalovirus. Only TCR beta chains were sequenced in this cohort, and the absence of alpha or paired-chain data limited detectable features. In a later analysis, HLA-associated TCR beta chains were found to be more clonally expanded and to have lower generation probabilities than equally common non-associated chains. The authors suggested that the approach could potentially be extended to other disease states and immunological phenotypes. A cluster of highly shared sequence variants was judged likely to be a technical artifact of the sequencing pipeline. The presence/absence analyses assumed that sequencing depth was roughly uniform across donors, and that assumption may not be true. A further reported finding was that TCR beta sequences accurately predicted the HLA-A and HLA-B alleles for most subjects in the first cohort. Specific HLA alleles were associated with 15,000 to 20,000 TCR beta sequences at a false discovery rate of 0.05 in a later analysis. A later analysis reported that several top co-occurrence clusters appeared linked to parvovirus B19, influenza, CMV and Epstein-Barr virus. Most CMV-associated TCR beta chains appeared to be HLA-restricted in a later analysis, and the HLA associations seemed to be driven largely by CMV exposure. Immune exposure information for the cohort was limited to CMV serostatus. According to a later analysis, TCR association rates differed among HLA loci, with DRB1 alleles showing the most associated TCRs and HLA-C alleles showing the fewest. Across donors, most TCR sequences were observed very rarely, whereas some public TCRs were present in many individuals. Assigning TCR associations to individual alleles was difficult when HLA alleles, especially DR and DQ, strongly co-occurred. According to a later genetic analysis, donors in an Asian-associated ancestry cluster had fewer N-insertions in productive TCRs than the approximately 610-donor mean. HLA typing was unavailable for some donors at each locus, so association tests used only the typed subset. V-gene and J-gene trimming of TCR beta chains was associated with a missense DCLRE1C variant in a later genetic analysis, and the association was replicated in an independent cohort. Cytomegalovirus status was reported to be diagnosed by the classifier with high specificity and sensitivity in both the original and validation cohorts. Around 16 rarely observed V segments, including chromosome 9 orphons, were excluded from the earlier analysis of about 500 of the donors because counts were too low. An earlier analysis of roughly 570 of the donors showed that most TCR beta V segments appeared in productive rearrangements either about 87% or about 30% of the time, which broadly matched IMGT annotations. In vitro tests confirmed that a few of the cytomegalovirus-associated TCR beta chains recognize cytomegalovirus antigens. Correlated functional status among segregating V segments might be attributable to linkage disequilibrium, but an unknown experimental factor could not be ruled out.

The cohort consisted of hundreds of healthy bone marrow donors. At the time of sampling, all cohort members were nominally healthy, though unrecorded immune exposures were likely present. The donor tested CMV seronegative and was one of the 352 seronegative cohort members. Each donor provided a peripheral blood sample, and peripheral blood mononuclear cells were used for TCR beta sequencing. Genomic DNA extraction from the blood cell samples was performed with the Qiagen DNeasy Blood Extraction Kit. V sheds 0 bases and J sheds 3 bases, leaving 3 bases between their ends. From the cysteine through the phenylalanine, the CDR3 covers 12 amino acids. The entry retains the CDR3 DNA only, 36 bases that are in frame from base 1. The germline V gene specifies SQVTM as CDR1 and ANQGSEA as CDR2. On this clone itself: No antigen is known for it.

The receptor library was made with the immunoSEQ multiplex PCR assay. A mixture of 60 forward primers for TCR Vbeta segments and 13 reverse primers for TCR Jbeta segments was used in the multiplex PCR. The CDR3 region of rearranged TCR beta genes was amplified from genomic DNA with a multiplex PCR assay. On the Illumina HiSeq System, the amplified TCR beta libraries were sequenced as 87-base-pair reads. In the original analysis: Across the 700 or so repertoires, a later analysis counted roughly 77 million unique TCR beta chains, 9 million to 14 million of which were shared by at least two donors. A nearest-neighbor algorithm error-corrected the raw reads and collapsed the reads into unique sequences, merging closely related sequences to remove PCR and sequencing errors. Alignment of CDR3 sequences to IMGT reference sequences was used to assign V, D and J gene segments. Each retained sequence needed at least a six-nucleotide match to both a V gene segment and a J gene segment. A rearrangement was called productive if the CDR3 had no stop codons and remained in frame with V and J, and every other rearrangement was called non-productive. Following IMGT convention, CDR3 was defined as the stretch from the second conserved V-encoded cysteine to the conserved J-encoded phenylalanine. Sequences without an unambiguous match to a single V gene segment were excluded from the earlier analysis of a few hundred of the donors. In an earlier analysis of approximately 560 of the donors, a V segment was called functional when productive rearrangements were above 56.7%, and segregating when the standard deviation between donors exceeded 5%. To diagnose cytomegalovirus status from the catalog of TCR beta chain sequences, a statistical classification framework was built. V and J gene assignment, in a later analysis, came from comparing TCR nucleotide sequences with IMGT/GENE-DB human TR gene sequences. A later analysis assigned CDR3 sequences and most-parsimonious VDJ recombination scenarios with the TCRdist pipeline. In a later analysis, every TCR beta chain was defined by the combination of its CDR3 amino acid sequence and its V-gene family, and reads without a unique V-gene family were dropped. A later analysis removed 550 to 700 highly shared, low-generation-probability nucleotide sequences to deal with suspected cross-contamination and a sequencing artifact. In a later analysis, a clonal expansion index was calculated for each public chain from normalized within-repertoire ranks of inferred template counts. A later analysis computed generation probabilities with a VDJ recombination model fitted to out-of-frame rearrangements, and checked the results against IGoR. In a later analysis, TCR-TCR, TCR-HLA and TCR-CMV co-occurrence was scored with hypergeometric tests, and a repertoire-size bias correction was applied to TCR pairs. A later analysis estimated false discovery rates by permuting HLA or CMV assignments 20 times. In a later analysis, co-occurring TCRs were grouped using DBSCAN, with TCRdist sequence similarity added in when clustering inside HLA-allele-positive subsets. Repertoires with fewer than 30,000 or more than 120,000 public chains, plus five repertoires with anomalous nucleotide sharing, were excluded from co-occurrence clustering. Here the immuneACCESS table is served through TCRdb, limited to in-frame sequences with V and J called. Missing clones are a known gap in these copies; in checked studies unresolved V genes cover under half, and the rest lacks a known reason. Clonal size and the V and J genes are those of that table, whereas D and trimming came from the DNA. The table kept for this sample lists tens of thousands of clones. The ten top clones hold 8% to 10% of the sample.

The source is a male donor in good health and CMV-seronegative. The rearrangement joined TRBV29-1 to TRBJ1-3; the D gene assignment is ambiguous. Sequencing was performed on PBMCs. CDR3 protein: CSVEDRGNTIYF. The bases read TGCAGCGTTGAAGATCGTGGAAACACCATATATTTT. Outside the CDR3, residues come from the reference TRBV29-1 and TRBJ1-3 proteins, so the full variable domain is: SAVISQKPSRDICQRGTSLTIQCQVDSQVTMMFWYRQQPGQSLTLIATANQGSEATYESGFVIDKFPISRPNLTFSTLTVSNMSPEDSSIYLCSVEDRGNTIYFGEGSWLTVV.